The clone carrying this T cell receptor (beta chain) has a handful of counts. This sample is drawn from a study of T-cell reconstitution after alpha-beta-depleted transplantation in children. Unique molecular identifiers were incorporated into the prepared TCRbeta library. TCRdb re-derived calls from the PCR reads in MiXCR, one entry per CDR3 protein. The sample yields fewer than 250,000 distinct CDR3 sequences, around a sixth seen once. The length of the CDR3 is 21 residues. This chain links TRBV12-2 with TRBJ2-6. TRBV12-2 is recorded as a pseudogene. The sequence was collected from a male patient aged 2 to 10 who had a stem cell transplant for acute lymphoblastic leukemia, so the T cells may come from the graft donor. The starting material was PBMCs, mostly from graft donor cells, obtained 360 days after TCRalphabeta/CD19-depleted stem cell transplant. The CDR3 spells CASRLAPIGIRTPSGANVLTF. CDR3 nucleotide sequence: TGTGCAAGTCGCTTAGCGCCGATAGGGATCAGAACCCCCTCTGGGGCCAACGTCCTGACTTTC.